One and the same sample provided the 21 T cell receptor beta chains below, sequenced in a study of blood T cell repertoires in COVID-19. Libraries were prepared by immunoSEQ multiplex PCR; TCRdb keeps only in-frame clonotypes and omits some of them. The sample carries approximately 150,000 clones, roughly 85% recorded once. The sample was peripheral blood. The receptor set was obtained from a human donor in a cohort sampled during active COVID-19.

J is TRBJ1-1 and V is TRBV7-9, with D tentatively TRBD1 (6 bases). Germline V gene sequence: CDR1 SEHNR, CDR2 FQNEAQ (reference sequence). The CDR3 contains 15 residues. V dropped 5 bases and J dropped 1 base, with 14 bases sitting between them. The CDR3 is CASSARSGANTEAFF. CDR3 in DNA: TGTGCCAGCAGCGCAAGGTCAGGGGCGAACACTGAAGCTTTCTTT.

This rearrangement joins TRBV6-5 to TRBJ2-1; 12 bases align to TRBD2. CDR1 MNHEY and CDR2 SVGAGI come from the germline V gene. Germline trimming cut 2 bases from V and 5 bases from J; bases unmatched to any gene: 1. This CDR3 is built from 15 residues. The CDR3 coding sequence is TGTGCCAGCAGTTACCTAGCGGGAGGGGACAATGAGCAGTTCTTC. Translation: CASSYLAGGDNEQFF.

This clone was seen a few times. The chain couples TRBV6-5 to TRBJ2-2, with D perhaps TRBD2 (6 bases). Deletions cut 5 bases from V and 4 bases from J, with 8 bases between. Per the germline V gene, CDR1 is MNHEY and CDR2 is SVGAGI. The CDR3 runs to 13 residues. The CDR3 bases are TGTGCCAGCAGTACAGCGGGCACCGGGGAGCTGTTTTTT. As protein: CASSTAGTGELFF.

This clone came up a few times. The chain is built from TRBV6-4 and TRBJ2-5; 14 bases fit TRBD2. V was pared by 4 bases and J by 1 base, with 5 bases of the junction left unmatched. CDR1 is MRHNA, CDR2 SNTAGT, per germline. The CDR3 is made up of 17 amino acids. CDR3 sequence: CASSGGTSGGPQETQYF. The CDR3 DNA reads as TGTGCCAGCAGTGGAGGGACTAGCGGGGGACCCCAAGAGACCCAGTACTTC.

The chain employs TRBV29-1 and TRBJ1-1; unclear D gene. Germline V gene lookup returns CDR1 SQVTM and CDR2 ANQGSEA. CDR3 size: 8 residues. V was shortened by 3 bases and J by 11 bases, with 4 bases between the two germline ends. CDR3 sequence (DNA): TGCAGCGTTGACGGGGCTTTCTTT. Its protein product is CSVDGAFF.

V and J are TRBV5-1 and TRBJ1-2; TRBD1 matches at 12 bases. The germline V gene encodes CDR1 SGHRS and CDR2 YFSETQ. The CDR3 contains 14 residues. Germline trimming cut 3 bases from V and 4 bases from J; bases unmatched to any gene: 1. CDR3: CASSWGQGAYGYTF. As DNA, the CDR3 is TGCGCCAGCAGCTGGGGACAGGGGGCCTATGGCTACACCTTC.

This chain links TRBV30 with TRBJ1-2, with TRBD1 identical over 8 bases. The germline gives CDR1 GTSNPN, CDR2 SVGIG (reference sequence). With 3 bases clipped from V and 6 bases from J, the junction kept 12 bases outside the gene matches. This CDR3 contains 15 residues. The CDR3 sequence is CAWSTGGSQPDGYTF. CDR3 bases: TGTGCCTGGAGCACAGGGGGTTCTCAACCGGATGGCTACACCTTC.

In its sample, this clone was seen a few times. The chain is built from TRBV3-1 (or the pseudogene TRBV3-2) and TRBJ2-2, with D possibly TRBD2 on 6 matching bases. CDR3 length equals 15 residues. Looked up from germline, CDR1 is LGHDT and CDR2 is YNNKEL (reference sequence). With 2 bases removed from V and 3 bases from J, the gap between germline ends came to 10 bases. In DNA form, the CDR3 reads TGTGCCAGCAGCCAAAGGGGACTGTACACCGGGGAGCTGTTTTTT. Amino acid sequence: CASSQRGLYTGELFF.

This clone showed up just a few times. The chain employs TRBV30 and TRBJ2-7; a possible D gene is TRBD1 (7 bases). V lost 3 bases to trimming and J lost 2 bases, with 14 bases between them. The CDR3 is 14 residues long. The germline gives CDR1 GTSNPN, CDR2 SVGIG (reference sequence). The CDR3 loop is CAWSGARGAYEQYF. CDR3 DNA: TGTGCCTGGAGCGGGGCCAGGGGGGCCTACGAGCAGTACTTC.

V usage is TRBV2 and J usage is TRBJ1-6; D is ambiguous. Germline V gives CDR1 SNHLY, CDR2 FYNNEI. V gave up 0 bases and J gave up 10 bases, with 13 bases separating them. CDR3 length equals 15 residues. CDR3 region: CASSEARALESPLHF. CDR3 nucleotides: TGTGCCAGCAGTGAAGCGCGCGCCCTAGAGTCACCCCTCCACTTT.

The rearrangement joins TRBV11-3 to TRBJ1-1, with 10 bases fitting TRBD1. In germline, CDR1 is SGHNT, CDR2 YENEEA. Trimming at V came to 5 bases and at J to 3 bases, leaving 9 bases not matched to a gene. This CDR3 has 16 amino acids. In DNA, the CDR3 is TGTGCCAGCAGCCGAAGAGCCGGGACAGGGGACACTGAAGCTTTCTTT. The encoded protein is CASSRRAGTGDTEAFF.

The chain has TRBV10-1 and TRBJ2-7; TRBD1 aligns across 9 bases. V trimming: 0 bases; J trimming: 0 bases; junction bases outside the gene matches: 15. Germline assignment: CDR1 WNHNN and CDR2 SYGVQD (reference sequence). The CDR3 sequence is 20 residues long. The chain's CDR3 is CASSESRDRGRGNYSYEQYF. The CDR3 nucleotides are TGCGCCAGCAGTGAGTCCCGCGACAGGGGGAGAGGGAATTACTCCTACGAGCAGTACTTC.

The gene calls are TRBV4-1 and TRBJ2-7, with D possibly matching TRBD1 (7 bases). From germline, CDR1 is MGHRA and CDR2 YSYEKL. V lost 4 bases and J 2 bases, leaving 15 bases between the germline ends. This CDR3 has 15 amino acids. The CDR3 nucleotides are TGCGCCAGCAGCCTTCAGGTCAGGGGGGCCTACGAGCAGTACTTC. As protein: CASSLQVRGAYEQYF.

CDR3 protein: CAWRGTDPAANEKLFF. The CDR3 DNA is TGTGCCTGGAGGGGGACAGACCCTGCGGCTAATGAAAAACTGTTTTTT. The rearrangement uses TRBV30 and TRBJ1-4; 7 nucleotides align to TRBD1. Trimming removed 3 bases from V and 3 bases from J; junction bases left unmatched: 10. Germline CDR1 and CDR2: GTSNPN and SVGIG (reference sequence). The CDR3 runs 16 residues.

This chain uses TRBV27 with TRBJ1-6; D not resolved. Per germline, CDR1 MNHEY and CDR2 SMNVEV (reference sequence). The ends were cut back, 8 bases at V and 5 bases at J, with 16 bases in the middle. This CDR3 has 15 amino acids. As DNA, the CDR3 is TGTGCCAGCCGATCCCGGCCGGGAAATAATTCACCCCTCCACTTT. It encodes CASRSRPGNNSPLHF.

The V call is TRBV2, the J call TRBJ2-7, with 9 positions matching TRBD1. The germline CDR1 and CDR2 sequences are SNHLY and FYNNEI. This CDR3 contains 15 residues. The junction had 10 bases not matched to a gene; V was cut back by 6 bases and J by 4 bases. CDR3: CASRATGTGLYEQYF. The CDR3, as DNA: TGTGCCAGCAGAGCTACCGGGACAGGGTTGTACGAGCAGTACTTC.

The genes are TRBV6-2 or TRBV6-3 and TRBJ2-2; 8 bases are a match to TRBD1. V dropped 2 bases and J dropped 1; count of bases not matched to a gene: 9. The CDR3 extends over 18 amino acids. CDR1 MNHEY and CDR2 SVGEGT come from the germline V gene. The CDR3 here is CASSYARTGQVNTGELFF. The CDR3, as DNA: TGTGCCAGCAGTTACGCAAGAACGGGACAGGTGAACACCGGGGAGCTGTTTTTT.

This chain links TRBV19 with TRBJ1-1; no firm D call. This CDR3 is built from 15 residues. Germline CDR1 LNHDA, CDR2 SQIVND (reference sequence). V was trimmed by 2 bases and J by 4 bases, leaving 14 bases between them. DNA of the CDR3: TGTGCCAGTAGTATATCGGGGAGGAGGTTCACTGAAGCTTTCTTT. Protein: CASSISGRRFTEAFF. Full variable domain (rest looked up from reference TRBV19 and TRBJ1-1): DGGITQSPKYLFRKEGQNVTLSCEQNLNHDAMYWYRQDPGQGLRLIYYSQIVNDFQKGDIAEGYSVSREKKESFPLTVTSAQKNPTAFYLCASSISGRRFTEAFFGQGTRLTVV.

The chain employs TRBV30 and TRBJ1-4, with D possibly TRBD1 on 5 matching bases. Trimming cost V 1 base and J 0 bases, with 9 bases left between them. CDR3 length: 15 residues. Germline V CDR1 and CDR2: GTSNPN, SVGIG (reference sequence). The chain's CDR3 is CAWSDWTSTNEKLFF. The CDR3 DNA sequence: TGTGCCTGGAGTGATTGGACATCAACTAATGAAAAACTGTTTTTT. Looking up the rest from reference TRBV30 and TRBJ1-4 gives the full variable domain: SQTIHQWPATLVQPVGSPLSLECTVEGTSNPNLYWYRQAAGRGLQLLFYSVGIGQISSEVPQNLSASRPQDRQFILSSKKLLLSDSGFYLCAWSDWTSTNEKLFFGSGTQLSVL.

V gene TRBV5-4 combines with J gene TRBJ1-1, with 9 bases fitting TRBD1. CDR3 length equals 14 residues. The ends lost 3 bases at V and 2 bases at J; junction bases unmatched: 2. The germline V gene has CDR1 SGHNT and CDR2 YYREEE (reference sequence). CDR3 loop: CASSSGQGNTEAFF. The DNA of the CDR3 is TGTGCCAGCAGCTCGGGACAGGGAAACACTGAAGCTTTCTTT.

This clone has only a few counts. V usage is TRBV6-5 and J usage is TRBJ1-2; a weak D match, TRBD1 (6 bases). The germline V gene has CDR1 MNHEY and CDR2 SVGAGI. V gave up 3 bases and J gave up 6 bases, with 11 bases separating them. The CDR3 is 13 residues long. The CDR3 spells CASSYPGGDGYTF. CDR3 nucleotide sequence: TGTGCCAGCAGTTATCCGGGGGGCGATGGCTACACCTTC.